One and the same sample provided the 30 T cell receptor beta chains below, sequenced in a study of blood T cell repertoires in COVID-19. The data were produced by immunoSEQ multiplex PCR, yet TCRdb's version contains in-frame clones alone and is incomplete. The profile shows about 310,000 clones, around 87% of them singletons. The sequenced sample was peripheral blood. Receptors originate from a middle-aged woman with COVID-19, enrolled during active disease.

This clone was seen just once. The chain couples TRBV9 to TRBJ2-5; D gene uncertain. There are 12 residues in the CDR3. The V and J ends lost 1 base and 7 bases respectively, with 8 bases between them. Per germline, CDR1 SGDLS and CDR2 YYNGEE. The CDR3 reads CASSVNPGTQYF. CDR3 bases: TGTGCCAGCAGCGTAAACCCCGGGACCCAGTACTTC.

V usage is TRBV5-6 and J usage is TRBJ2-7; 8 bases line up with TRBD2. V was clipped by 0 bases and J by 5 bases; unmatched bases: 1. Germline lookup yields CDR1 SGHDT and CDR2 YYEEEE. This CDR3 spans 13 amino acids. The CDR3 reads CASSLGRGDEQYF. In DNA, the CDR3 is TGTGCCAGCAGCTTGGGGCGGGGGGACGAGCAGTACTTC.

This clone occurred once. The chain joins TRBV9 to TRBJ1-6, with no clear D. This CDR3 comprises 16 residues. V gave up 0 bases and J gave up 8 bases, with 15 bases separating them. Germline CDR1 SGDLS, CDR2 YYNGEE. CDR3 sequence reads: CASSVDVSADYSPLHF. In DNA, the CDR3 is TGTGCCAGCAGCGTAGACGTATCGGCAGACTATTCACCCCTCCACTTT.

The rearrangement links TRBV11-2 to TRBJ2-5; maybe TRBD1 (6 bases). Germline V lookup: CDR1 SGHAT, CDR2 FQNNGV. This CDR3 contains 16 residues. Trimming removed 6 bases from V and 1 base from J, with 18 bases in between. The CDR3 reads CASSRRQAVVQETQYF. The CDR3 bases are TGTGCCAGCAGTCGCAGACAGGCGGTGGTCCAAGAGACCCAGTACTTC. Complete variable domain (other parts from reference TRBV11-2 and TRBJ2-5): EAGVAQSPRYKIIEKRQSVAFWCNPISGHATLYWYQQILGQGPKLLIQFQNNGVVDDSQLPKDRFSAERLKGVDSTLKIQPAKLEDSAVYLCASSRRQAVVQETQYFGPGTRLLVL.

This rearrangement joins TRBV9 to TRBJ2-3, with 8 bases that match TRBD2. Germline-derived CDR1 and CDR2 are SGDLS and YYNGEE. Trimming at V came to 0 bases and at J to 4 bases, leaving 1 base not matched to a gene. The CDR3 loop spans 14 amino acids. Here the CDR3 reads CASSVAGGADTQYF. CDR3 sequence (DNA): TGTGCCAGCAGCGTAGCGGGGGGGGCAGATACGCAGTATTTT.

The sample holds one count of this clone. This chain joins TRBV19 and TRBJ1-5; D might be TRBD1 (6 bases). This CDR3 is 17 amino acids long. V lost 1 base, J lost 0 bases, and 13 bases lay in between. Germline V gives CDR1 LNHDA, CDR2 SQIVND (reference sequence). For the CDR3, the DNA is TGTGCCAGTAGTATAGTCCCAGGGGATAATAGCAATCAGCCCCAGCATTTT. Translating gives CASSIVPGDNSNQPQHF.

V usage is TRBV5-6 and J usage is TRBJ2-2; D not certain. V was trimmed by 3 bases and J by 4 bases, leaving 7 bases between them. Germline CDR1 and CDR2: SGHDT and YYEEEE. The CDR3 consists of 13 residues. The CDR3 DNA reads TGTGCCAGCAGCTCCACACCCACCGGGGAGCTGTTTTTT. Its translation: CASSSTPTGELFF.

The chain uses TRBV6-5 and TRBJ1-5; no clear D. V was pared by 5 bases and J by 2 bases, with 10 bases between. The CDR3 is 14 amino acids. CDR1 and CDR2 from the germline V gene are MNHEY and SVGAGI. Here the CDR3 DNA reads TGTGCCAGCAGTCGACTGAGTGGCAATCAGCCCCAGCATTTT. It encodes CASSRLSGNQPQHF.

V is TRBV19 and J is TRBJ2-4; TRBD2 agrees at 7 bases. The V segment lost 7 bases and the J segment 6 bases; nucleotides outside the gene matches: 12. There are 15 residues in the CDR3. Germline CDR1 is LNHDA and CDR2 is SQIVND (reference sequence). CDR3 sequence reads: CASTQFRGVGNIQYF. Written as DNA, the CDR3 is TGTGCCAGTACCCAATTCCGGGGGGTGGGAAACATTCAGTACTTC.

This chain uses TRBV19 with TRBJ2-5, with TRBD2 matching over 10 bases. CDR3 length equals 14 residues. After removal of 5 bases from V and 4 bases from J, the junction contained 4 bases not matched to a gene. Per germline, CDR1 LNHDA and CDR2 SQIVND (reference sequence). The CDR3 spells CASSWTSGGETQYF. In DNA, the CDR3 is TGTGCCAGTAGTTGGACTAGCGGCGGAGAGACCCAGTACTTC.

The chain carries TRBV4-3 and TRBJ2-1; tentative D call: TRBD1 (6 bases). The CDR3 totals 16 residues. Germline CDR1 and CDR2: LGHNA and YSLEER. CDR3 in DNA: TGCGAGTGTCCCTACAGGGAAAGGGAGATAAACAATGAGCAGTTCTTC. Translated, it gives CECPYREREINNEQFF.

The rearrangement joins TRBV7-2 to TRBJ1-1; 7 bases agree with TRBD1. After removal of 4 bases from V and 2 bases from J, the junction contained 4 bases not matched to a gene. The CDR3 has 14 residues. Per the germline V gene, CDR1 is SGHTA and CDR2 is FQGNSA. DNA of the CDR3: TGTGCCAGCAGCTCAGGGACAGTCAACACTGAAGCTTTCTTT. Residues: CASSSGTVNTEAFF. Combining the CDR3 with reference TRBV7-2 and TRBJ1-1 gives the whole variable domain GAGVSQSPSNKVTEKGKDVELRCDPISGHTALYWYRQSLGQGLEFLIYFQGNSAPDKSGLPSDRFSAERTGGSVSTLTIQRTQQEDSAVYLCASSSGTVNTEAFFGQGTRLTVV.

The V call is TRBV7-2, the J call TRBJ1-4; 11 positions agree with TRBD1. Germline CDR1 reads SGHTA; CDR2 reads FQGNSA. This CDR3 comprises 14 residues. With 5 bases clipped from V and 8 bases from J, the junction kept 4 bases outside the gene matches. The CDR3 loop reads CASSPGTGGEKLFF. The CDR3 bases are TGTGCCAGCAGCCCAGGGACAGGGGGGGAAAAACTGTTTTTT.

The chain is built from TRBV7-3 and TRBJ2-1; D may be TRBD2 (5 bases). V was pared by 0 bases and J by 3 bases, with 18 bases between. This CDR3 region has 18 residues. Per the germline V gene, CDR1 is SGHTA and CDR2 is FQGTGA. The CDR3 sequence is CASSLTQVGVLGYNEQFF. CDR3 nucleotides: TGTGCCAGCAGCTTAACTCAAGTCGGGGTCCTCGGCTACAATGAGCAGTTCTTC.

This chain connects TRBV19 to TRBJ1-3; D is ambiguous. Looked up from germline, CDR1 is LNHDA and CDR2 is SQIVND (reference sequence). The CDR3 has 13 amino acids. V lost 8 bases to trimming and J lost 0 bases, with 8 bases between them. CDR3 residues: CASEEFSGNTIYF. In DNA form, the CDR3 reads TGTGCCAGTGAAGAGTTCTCTGGAAACACCATATATTTT. Full variable domain (missing parts from reference TRBV19 and TRBJ1-3): DGGITQSPKYLFRKEGQNVTLSCEQNLNHDAMYWYRQDPGQGLRLIYYSQIVNDFQKGDIAEGYSVSREKKESFPLTVTSAQKNPTAFYLCASEEFSGNTIYFGEGSWLTVV.

The chain's CDR3 is CASRPPGTGVFF. The DNA for the CDR3 is TGTGCCAGCAGGCCTCCGGGAACCGGGGTGTTTTTT. The chain has TRBV28 and TRBJ1-4; D gene unclear. Germline CDR1 is MDHEN and CDR2 is SYDVKM. The CDR3 has 12 amino acids. The V gene lost 6 bases and the J gene lost 15 bases, with 17 bases spanning the gap.

The rearrangement links TRBV21-1 to TRBJ2-7; TRBD1, the table's D call, lacks a check against the DNA. TRBV21-1 is a known pseudogene. The CDR3 contains 11 residues. CDR3 in amino acids: CARRYRNEQYF. CDR3 coding DNA: TGTGCCAGACGATACAGGAACGAGCAGTACTTC.

J is TRBJ1-2 and V is TRBV6-1; 9 bases agree with TRBD1. V gave up 3 bases and J gave up 6 bases; unmatched junction bases: 11. The CDR3 is 16 residues long. Germline CDR1 and CDR2: MNHNS and SASEGT. CDR3 sequence: CASSERGGTGKDGYTF. The DNA for the CDR3 is TGTGCCAGCAGTGAGAGGGGGGGGACAGGGAAGGATGGCTACACCTTC.

The chain carries TRBV5-8 and TRBJ1-5; D uncertain. V was clipped by 6 bases and J by 0 bases, with 19 bases between them. The CDR3 spans 17 residues. CDR1 is SGHTS, CDR2 YDEGEE, per germline. The CDR3 reads CASTKTSALYSNQPQHF. CDR3 nucleotide sequence: TGTGCCAGCACGAAGACAAGTGCCCTTTATAGCAATCAGCCCCAGCATTTT.

The V call is TRBV15, the J call TRBJ1-2; D unclear. Trimming took off 5 bases at V and 5 bases at J, with 30 bases between the two ends. Germline V gene data show CDR1 as LNHNV and CDR2 as YYDKDF (reference sequence). CDR3 length equals 19 residues. The CDR3 spells CATSSVLGPRTEGQYGYTF. CDR3 bases: TGTGCCACCAGCTCCGTACTCGGTCCTCGGACCGAGGGTCAATATGGCTACACCTTC.

This clone was seen a single time. This sequence joins TRBV11-2 and TRBJ2-2; TRBD2 matches 11 bases. The CDR3 has 16 residues. With V trimmed by 5 bases and J by 1 base, 3 bases remained unmatched. Germline values: CDR1 SGHAT, CDR2 FQNNGV. CDR3 in amino acids: CASSPTSGGNTGELFF. CDR3 in DNA: TGTGCCAGCAGCCCCACTAGCGGGGGGAACACCGGGGAGCTGTTTTTT.

The chain links TRBV5-6 to TRBJ2-7; TRBD1 matches at 8 bases. This CDR3 has 11 residues. J gave up 6 bases and V 8 bases, and 4 bases lay outside the gene matches. CDR1 and CDR2 (germline): SGHDT, YYEEEE. As DNA, the CDR3 is TGTGCCAGTGACAGGGGCGGCGAGCAGTACTTC. It translates to CASDRGGEQYF. Based on the CDR3 plus reference TRBV5-6 and TRBJ2-7, the full variable domain is DAGVTQSPTHLIKTRGQQVTLRCSPKSGHDTVSWYQQALGQGPQFIFQYYEEEERQRGNFPDRFSGHQFPNYSSELNVNALLLGDSALYLCASDRGGEQYFGPGTRLTVT.

The V and J genes are TRBV19 and TRBJ1-4; D is perhaps TRBD1 (5 bases). Deletions cut 6 bases from V and 1 base from J, with 12 bases between. CDR1 is LNHDA, CDR2 SQIVND, per germline (reference sequence). The CDR3 length is 15 residues. Written as DNA, the CDR3 is TGTGCCAGTAGCGACTGGGGGGGAACTAATGAAAAACTGTTTTTT. Protein sequence: CASSDWGGTNEKLFF.

A note on this clone: Other DNA sequences in this specimen translate into the identical CDR3. This rearrangement joins TRBV5-1 to TRBJ1-1, with D possibly matching TRBD1 (6 bases). Germline CDR1 is SGHRS and CDR2 is YFSETQ. Trimming stripped 3 bases from V and 2 bases from J, with 11 bases between. This CDR3 region has 14 residues. The CDR3 sequence: CASSSGQLNTEAFF. CDR3 nucleotides: TGCGCCAGCAGCTCTGGACAGCTCAACACTGAAGCTTTCTTT.

This chain joins TRBV19 and TRBJ2-7, with 8 bases fitting TRBD2. CDR1 and CDR2 from the germline V gene are LNHDA and SQIVND (reference sequence). V trimming: 4 bases; J trimming: 3 bases; junction bases outside the gene matches: 5. The CDR3 sequence is 14 residues long. The CDR3 protein is CASSNLAGNYEQYF. In DNA form, the CDR3 reads TGTGCCAGTAGTAATTTAGCGGGGAACTACGAGCAGTACTTC.

The rearrangement joins TRBV7-2 to TRBJ1-2; D might be TRBD1 (5 bases). Germline loops: CDR1 SGHTA, CDR2 FQGNSA. The germline V and J ends were trimmed by 5 bases and 1 base, with 14 bases remaining between them. CDR3 length equals 15 residues. CDR3 loop: CASSPRTTGNYGYTF. The CDR3 region has the DNA TGTGCCAGCAGCCCCCGAACCACAGGTAACTATGGCTACACCTTC.

The rearrangement links TRBV6-1 to TRBJ2-1; 8 nucleotides match TRBD2. Germline CDR1 is MNHNS and CDR2 is SASEGT. This CDR3 comprises 15 residues. Trimming took 4 bases from V and 0 from J; bases not matched to a gene: 2. Here the CDR3 reads CASSVAGRSYNEQFF. The CDR3 nucleotides are TGTGCCAGCAGTGTAGCGGGGCGCTCCTACAATGAGCAGTTCTTC.

The chain combines TRBV28 with TRBJ1-4; D is ambiguous. CDR1 MDHEN and CDR2 SYDVKM come from the germline V gene. Deletions cut 2 bases from V and 0 bases from J, with 7 bases between. CDR3 length: 15 residues. This CDR3 reads CASSLPGTTNEKLFF. In nucleotides, the CDR3 is TGTGCCAGCAGTTTACCCGGGACAACTAATGAAAAACTGTTTTTT. Together with reference TRBV28 and TRBJ1-4, the CDR3 gives the full variable domain: DVKVTQSSRYLVKRTGEKVFLECVQDMDHENMFWYRQDPGLGLRLIYFSYDVKMKEKGDIPEGYSVSREKKERFSLILESASTNQTSMYLCASSLPGTTNEKLFFGSGTQLSVL.

V and J are TRBV4-3 and TRBJ1-6; D might be TRBD1 (6 bases). Per the germline V gene, CDR1 is LGHNA and CDR2 is YSLEER. The CDR3 covers 16 residues. The V end lost 0 bases, the J end lost 8 bases, and 14 bases lay between the germline ends. Written as DNA, the CDR3 is TGCGCCAGCAGCCAAGATCTTGTCAGGGGTGATTCACCCCTCCACTTT. Amino acids: CASSQDLVRGDSPLHF.

The V call is TRBV7-2, the J call TRBJ2-7, with D possibly TRBD1 on 5 matching bases. From germline, CDR1 is SGHTA and CDR2 FQGNSA. CDR3 size: 14 residues. Between the trimmed V and J ends, which lost 0 bases and 7 bases, there was a span of 13 bases. The CDR3: CASSLAGPGVEQYF. The CDR3 bases are TGTGCCAGCAGCTTAGCGGGGCCCGGAGTTGAGCAGTACTTC.